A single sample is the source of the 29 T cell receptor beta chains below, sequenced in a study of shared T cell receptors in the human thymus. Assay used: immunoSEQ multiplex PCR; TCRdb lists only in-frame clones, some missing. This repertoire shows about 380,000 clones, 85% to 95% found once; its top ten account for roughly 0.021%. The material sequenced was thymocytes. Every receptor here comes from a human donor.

CDR3 in DNA: TGTGCCAGCAGTTCCACCGGGGAGCTGTTTTTT. This gives the protein CASSSTGELFF. The rearrangement uses TRBV11-2 and TRBJ2-2; D is ambiguous. Trimming pared 6 bases from V and 4 bases from J, leaving 3 bases between. The CDR3 has 11 residues. Germline CDR1 and CDR2: SGHAT and FQNNGV. Looking up the rest from reference TRBV11-2 and TRBJ2-2 gives the full variable domain: EAGVAQSPRYKIIEKRQSVAFWCNPISGHATLYWYQQILGQGPKLLIQFQNNGVVDDSQLPKDRFSAERLKGVDSTLKIQPAKLEDSAVYLCASSSTGELFFGEGSRLTVL.

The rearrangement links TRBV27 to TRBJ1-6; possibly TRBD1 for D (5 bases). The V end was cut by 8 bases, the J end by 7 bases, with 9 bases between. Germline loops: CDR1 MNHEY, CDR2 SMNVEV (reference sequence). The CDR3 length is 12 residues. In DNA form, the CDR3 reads TGTGCCAGCCACGACAGAAATTCACCCCTCCACTTT. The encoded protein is CASHDRNSPLHF.

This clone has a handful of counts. DNA of the CDR3: TGCAGCGTTGAAGTCCCCTCGGGAGCTTTCTTT. This encodes CSVEVPSGAFF. The rearrangement joins TRBV29-1 to TRBJ1-1; no reliable D call. CDR3 length: 11 residues. Germline V gene lookup returns CDR1 SQVTM and CDR2 ANQGSEA. V shed 1 base and J shed 10 bases, with 10 bases lying between them.

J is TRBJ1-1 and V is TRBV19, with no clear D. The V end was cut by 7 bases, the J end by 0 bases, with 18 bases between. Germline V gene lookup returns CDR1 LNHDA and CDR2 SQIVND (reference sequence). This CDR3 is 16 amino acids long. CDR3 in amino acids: CASKLLAEGLNTEAFF. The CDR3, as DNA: TGTGCCAGTAAACTGCTAGCGGAGGGCTTGAACACTGAAGCTTTCTTT.

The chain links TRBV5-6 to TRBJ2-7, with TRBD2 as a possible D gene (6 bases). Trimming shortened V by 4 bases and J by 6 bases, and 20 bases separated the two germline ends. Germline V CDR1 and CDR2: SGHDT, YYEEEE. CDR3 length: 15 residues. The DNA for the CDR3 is TGTGCCAGCAGCCCGGCGGGGAAGATACCTCCCGAGCAGTACTTC. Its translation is CASSPAGKIPPEQYF.

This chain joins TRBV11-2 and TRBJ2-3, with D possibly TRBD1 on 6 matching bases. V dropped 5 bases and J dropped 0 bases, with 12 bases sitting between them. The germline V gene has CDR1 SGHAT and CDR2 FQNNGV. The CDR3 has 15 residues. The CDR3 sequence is CASSRQGNSTDTQYF. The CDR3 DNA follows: TGTGCCAGCAGCCGCCAGGGGAATAGCACAGATACGCAGTATTTT. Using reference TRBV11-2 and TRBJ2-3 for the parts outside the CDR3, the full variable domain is EAGVAQSPRYKIIEKRQSVAFWCNPISGHATLYWYQQILGQGPKLLIQFQNNGVVDDSQLPKDRFSAERLKGVDSTLKIQPAKLEDSAVYLCASSRQGNSTDTQYFGPGTRLTVL.

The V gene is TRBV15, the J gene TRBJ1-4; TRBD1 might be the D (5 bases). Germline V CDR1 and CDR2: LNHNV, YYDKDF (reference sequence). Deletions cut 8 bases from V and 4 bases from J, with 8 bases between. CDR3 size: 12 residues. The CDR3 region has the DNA TGTGCCACCCAGGGCCATAATGAAAAACTGTTTTTT. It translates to CATQGHNEKLFF. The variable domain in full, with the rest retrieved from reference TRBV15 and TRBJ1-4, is DAMVIQNPRYQVTQFGKPVTLSCSQTLNHNVMYWYQQKSSQAPKLLFHYYDKDFNNEADTPDNFQSRRPNTSFCFLDIRSPGLGDTAMYLCATQGHNEKLFFGSGTQLSVL.

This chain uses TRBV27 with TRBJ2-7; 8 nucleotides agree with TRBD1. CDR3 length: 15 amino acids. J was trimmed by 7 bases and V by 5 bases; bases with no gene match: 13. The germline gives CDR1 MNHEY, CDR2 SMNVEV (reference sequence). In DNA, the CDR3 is TGTGCCAGCAGTCCCCATCCGGGACAGGCGGAGGAGCAGTACTTC. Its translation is CASSPHPGQAEEQYF.

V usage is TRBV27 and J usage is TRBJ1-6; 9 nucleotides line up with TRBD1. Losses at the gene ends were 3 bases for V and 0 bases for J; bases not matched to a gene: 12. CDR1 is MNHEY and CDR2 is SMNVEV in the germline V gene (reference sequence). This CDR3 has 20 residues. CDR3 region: CASSLNRTGAFSSYNSPLHF. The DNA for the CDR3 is TGTGCCAGCAGTTTGAATCGGACAGGGGCCTTTAGCTCCTATAATTCACCCCTCCACTTT.

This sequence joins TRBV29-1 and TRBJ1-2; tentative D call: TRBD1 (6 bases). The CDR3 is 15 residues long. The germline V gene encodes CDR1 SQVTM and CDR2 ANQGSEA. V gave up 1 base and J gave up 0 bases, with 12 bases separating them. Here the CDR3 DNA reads TGCAGCGTTGAAGGGGGGCAGGGGCCTAACTATGGCTACACCTTC. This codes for CSVEGGQGPNYGYTF.

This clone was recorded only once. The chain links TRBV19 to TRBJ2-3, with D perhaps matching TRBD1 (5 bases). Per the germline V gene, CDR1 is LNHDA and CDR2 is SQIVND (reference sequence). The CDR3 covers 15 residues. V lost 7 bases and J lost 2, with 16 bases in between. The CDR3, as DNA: TGTGCCAGTAACTCTAACGGACAACCCACAGATACGCAGTATTTT. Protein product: CASNSNGQPTDTQYF.

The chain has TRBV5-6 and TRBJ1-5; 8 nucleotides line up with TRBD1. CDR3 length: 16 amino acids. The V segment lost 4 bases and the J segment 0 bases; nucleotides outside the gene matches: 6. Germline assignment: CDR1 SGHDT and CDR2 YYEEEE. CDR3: CASSAQGELSNQPQHF. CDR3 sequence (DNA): TGTGCCAGCAGCGCACAGGGGGAGCTTAGCAATCAGCCCCAGCATTTT.

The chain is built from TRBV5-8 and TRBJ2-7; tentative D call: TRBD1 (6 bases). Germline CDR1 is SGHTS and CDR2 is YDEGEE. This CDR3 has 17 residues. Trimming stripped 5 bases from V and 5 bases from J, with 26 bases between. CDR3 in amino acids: CASSFLPRDTIPHEQYF. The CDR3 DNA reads TGTGCCAGCAGTTTCCTCCCCCGGGACACTATACCCCACGAGCAGTACTTC. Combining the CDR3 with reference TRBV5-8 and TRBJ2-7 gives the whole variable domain EAGVTQSPTHLIKTRGQQATLRCSPISGHTSVYWYQQALGLGLQFLLWYDEGEERNRGNFPPRFSGRQFPNYSSELNVNALELEDSALYLCASSFLPRDTIPHEQYFGPGTRLTVT.

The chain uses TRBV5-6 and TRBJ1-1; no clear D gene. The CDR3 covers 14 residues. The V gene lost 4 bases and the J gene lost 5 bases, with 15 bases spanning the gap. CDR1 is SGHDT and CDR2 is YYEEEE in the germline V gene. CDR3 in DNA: TGTGCCAGCAGCCCGGGATTAGTAATGACTGAAGCTTTCTTT. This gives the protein CASSPGLVMTEAFF.

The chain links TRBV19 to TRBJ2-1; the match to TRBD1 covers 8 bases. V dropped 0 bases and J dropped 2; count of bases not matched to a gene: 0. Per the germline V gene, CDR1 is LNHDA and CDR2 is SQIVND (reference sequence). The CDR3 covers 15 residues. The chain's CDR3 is CASSIEQGAYNEQFF. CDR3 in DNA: TGTGCCAGTAGTATAGAACAGGGGGCCTACAATGAGCAGTTCTTC. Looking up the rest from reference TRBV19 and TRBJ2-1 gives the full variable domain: DGGITQSPKYLFRKEGQNVTLSCEQNLNHDAMYWYRQDPGQGLRLIYYSQIVNDFQKGDIAEGYSVSREKKESFPLTVTSAQKNPTAFYLCASSIEQGAYNEQFFGPGTRLTVL.

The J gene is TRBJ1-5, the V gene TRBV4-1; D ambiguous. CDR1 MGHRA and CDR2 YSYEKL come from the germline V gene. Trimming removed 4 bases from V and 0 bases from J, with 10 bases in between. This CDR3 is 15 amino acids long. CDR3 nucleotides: TGCGCCAGCAGCCGCATGGGTCTTAGCAATCAGCCCCAGCATTTT. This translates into CASSRMGLSNQPQHF.

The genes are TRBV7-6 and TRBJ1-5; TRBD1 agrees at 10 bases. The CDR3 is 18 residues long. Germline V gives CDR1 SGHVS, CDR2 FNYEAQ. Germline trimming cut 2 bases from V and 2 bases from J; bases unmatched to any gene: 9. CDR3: CASSLREGQGSGNQPQHF. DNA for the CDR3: TGTGCCAGCAGCTTAAGAGAGGGACAGGGGAGTGGCAATCAGCCCCAGCATTTT.

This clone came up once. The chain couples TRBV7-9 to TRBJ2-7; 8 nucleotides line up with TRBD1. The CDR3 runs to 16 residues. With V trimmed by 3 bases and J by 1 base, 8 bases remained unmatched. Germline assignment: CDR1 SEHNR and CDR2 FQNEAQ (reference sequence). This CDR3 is CASSFWTDRASYEQYF. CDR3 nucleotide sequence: TGTGCCAGCAGCTTCTGGACGGACAGGGCTTCCTACGAGCAGTACTTC.

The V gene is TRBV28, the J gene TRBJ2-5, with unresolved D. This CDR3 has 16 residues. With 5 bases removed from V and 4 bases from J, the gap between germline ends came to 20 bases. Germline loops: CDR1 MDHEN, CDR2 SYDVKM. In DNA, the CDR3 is TGTGCCAGCAGTCCCACACATTCCGTACCGGCAGAGACCCAGTACTTC. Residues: CASSPTHSVPAETQYF.

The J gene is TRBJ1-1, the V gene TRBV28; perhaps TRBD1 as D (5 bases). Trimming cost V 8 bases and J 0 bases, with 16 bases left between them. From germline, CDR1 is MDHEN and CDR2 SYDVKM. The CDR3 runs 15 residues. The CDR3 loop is CASRRPAGMNTEAFF. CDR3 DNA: TGTGCCAGCCGGCGCCCGGCAGGGATGAACACTGAAGCTTTCTTT.

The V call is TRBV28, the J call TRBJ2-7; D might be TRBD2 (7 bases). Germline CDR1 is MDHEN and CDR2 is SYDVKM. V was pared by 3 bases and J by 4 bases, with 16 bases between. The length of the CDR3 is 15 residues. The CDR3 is CASSLMGGARYEQYF. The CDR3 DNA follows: TGTGCCAGCAGTTTGATGGGGGGGGCGCGGTACGAGCAGTACTTC.

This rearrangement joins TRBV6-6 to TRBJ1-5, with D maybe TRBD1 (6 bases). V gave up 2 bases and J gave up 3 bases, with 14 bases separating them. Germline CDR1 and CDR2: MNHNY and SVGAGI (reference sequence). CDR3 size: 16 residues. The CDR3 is CASSYLPGEYNQPQHF. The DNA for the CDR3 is TGTGCCAGCAGTTACCTGCCAGGGGAATACAATCAGCCCCAGCATTTT.

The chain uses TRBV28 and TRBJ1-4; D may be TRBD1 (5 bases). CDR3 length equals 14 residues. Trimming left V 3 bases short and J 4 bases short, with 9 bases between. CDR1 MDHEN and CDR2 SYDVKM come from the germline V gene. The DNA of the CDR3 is TGTGCCAGCAGTTTTTGGGGGGTTAATGAAAAACTGTTTTTT. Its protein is CASSFWGVNEKLFF.

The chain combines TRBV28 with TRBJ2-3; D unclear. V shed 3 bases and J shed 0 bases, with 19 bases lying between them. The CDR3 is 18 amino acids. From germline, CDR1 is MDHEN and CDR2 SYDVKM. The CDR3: CASSFLAGRSSSTDTQYF. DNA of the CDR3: TGTGCCAGCAGTTTCCTCGCTGGTAGGTCGTCTAGCACAGATACGCAGTATTTT.

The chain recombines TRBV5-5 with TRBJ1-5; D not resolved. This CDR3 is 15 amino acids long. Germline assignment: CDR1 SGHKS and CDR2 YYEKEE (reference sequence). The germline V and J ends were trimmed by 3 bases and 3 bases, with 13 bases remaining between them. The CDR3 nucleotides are TGTGCCAGCAGCTCAACGGGAAGGAACAATCAGCCCCAGCATTTT. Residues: CASSSTGRNNQPQHF.

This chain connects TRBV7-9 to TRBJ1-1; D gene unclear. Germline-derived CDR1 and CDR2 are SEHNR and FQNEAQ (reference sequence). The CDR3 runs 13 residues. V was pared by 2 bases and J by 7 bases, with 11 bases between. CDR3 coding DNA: TGTGCCAGCAGCTTAAGAAGTGCTGGTGAAGCTTTCTTT. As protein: CASSLRSAGEAFF.

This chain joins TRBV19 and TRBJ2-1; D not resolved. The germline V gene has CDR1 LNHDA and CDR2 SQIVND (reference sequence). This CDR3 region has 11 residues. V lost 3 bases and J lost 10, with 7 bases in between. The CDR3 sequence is CASSIRFEQFF. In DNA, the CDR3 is TGTGCCAGTAGTATCCGGTTCGAGCAGTTCTTC.

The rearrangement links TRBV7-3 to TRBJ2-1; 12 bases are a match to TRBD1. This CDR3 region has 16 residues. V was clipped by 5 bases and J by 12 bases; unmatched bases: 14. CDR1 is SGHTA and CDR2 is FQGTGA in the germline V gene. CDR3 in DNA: TGTGCCAGCAGCCCCCACCGGGACAGGGGGCTAATGGGGCAGTTCTTC. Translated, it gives CASSPHRDRGLMGQFF.

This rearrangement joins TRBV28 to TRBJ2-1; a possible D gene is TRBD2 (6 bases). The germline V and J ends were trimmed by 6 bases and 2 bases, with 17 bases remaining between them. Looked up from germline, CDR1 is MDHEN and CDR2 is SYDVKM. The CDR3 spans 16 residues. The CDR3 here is CASRQKASVPYNEQFF. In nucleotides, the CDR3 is TGTGCCAGCAGACAGAAGGCTAGCGTCCCCTACAATGAGCAGTTCTTC.